These T cell receptor beta chains were read from a single sample in a study of cytomegalovirus exposure and HLA in healthy donors. The assay was immunoSEQ multiplex PCR, and TCRdb's table has in-frame clones only and misses some. The table shows 130,000 to 150,000 clones, with about 84% occurring only once. The sequencing sample was made of PBMCs. The receptors here all came from a male donor in good health and CMV-seronegative. The CDR3 runs from the conserved cysteine through the conserved F or W. D genes are given only for firm matches. Clone size is given for some rows only: seen once, a few or many times, or a class if the clone is expanded.

>TRBV25-1|TRBJ1-2|.|.
CASSDGQGSPGFSYTF
TGTGCCAGCAGTGATGGTCAGGGCTCACCTGGGTTTAGCTACACCTTC
>TRBV19|TRBJ2-2|TRBD1|.
CASRQGWTGELFF
TGTGCCAGTAGACAGGGGTGGACCGGGGAGCTGTTTTTT
>TRBV30|TRBJ2-3|TRBD2|.
CAWSRLAGSGTDTQYF
TGTGCCTGGAGCCGACTAGCGGGATCGGGGACAGATACGCAGTATTTT
>TRBV6-4|TRBJ2-2|TRBD2|few
CASSASGGDTGELFF
TGTGCCAGCAGTGCTAGCGGGGGAGATACCGGGGAGCTGTTTTTT
>TRBV5-1|TRBJ2-1|.|.
CASSLGALPEEQFF
TGCGCCAGCAGCTTGGGAGCCTTGCCGGAGGAGCAGTTCTTC
>TRBV13|TRBJ1-2|.|.
CASSIRVPPYGYTF
TGTGCCAGCAGCATCCGGGTTCCGCCCTATGGCTACACCTTC
>TRBV2|TRBJ2-3|TRBD2|.
CASSGGRGRTDTQYF
TGTGCCAGCAGTGGGGGGAGGGGCCGGACAGATACGCAGTATTTT
>TRBV4-1|TRBJ2-1|TRBD1|.
CASSQGPAGQGYNEQFF
TGCGCCAGCAGCCAAGGACCCGCGGGACAGGGCTACAATGAGCAGTTCTTC
>TRBV5-6|TRBJ2-1|TRBD2|.
CASSGLAGGYNEQFF
TGTGCCAGCAGTGGACTAGCGGGAGGGTACAATGAGCAGTTCTTC
>TRBV5-1|TRBJ2-2|TRBD2|.
CASSFLTGGAGSGELFF
TGCGCCAGCAGCTTCTTGACCGGGGGGGCCGGTAGCGGGGAGCTGTTTTTT
>TRBV19|TRBJ2-5|TRBD2|.
CASSIAGAGETQYF
TGTGCCAGTAGTATTGCGGGAGCGGGGGAGACCCAGTACTTC
>TRBV7-9|TRBJ2-2|TRBD2|.
CSSSSRLAVDTGELFF
TGTTCCAGCAGCTCCAGACTAGCGGTGGACACCGGGGAGCTGTTTTTT
>TRBV27|TRBJ2-1|TRBD1|once
CASSLDRVGEQFF
TGTGCCAGCAGTCTTGACAGGGTGGGTGAGCAGTTCTTC
>TRBV21-1|TRBJ2-7|.|.
CASSKVSFGGKMVDEQYF
TGTGCCAGCAGCAAAGTTTCCTTCGGCGGGAAAATGGTCGACGAGCAGTACTTC
>TRBV4-2|TRBJ2-1|TRBD2|.
CASSQDGGGDGRDEQFF
TGTGCCAGCAGCCAAGATGGGGGTGGGGACGGGAGGGATGAGCAGTTCTTC
>TRBV5-3|TRBJ1-1|TRBD1|.
CARDRGALNTEAFF
TGTGCCCGGGACAGGGGCGCGCTGAACACTGAAGCTTTCTTT
>TRBV2|TRBJ2-3|TRBD2|.
CASSETSGGTDTQYF
TGTGCCAGCAGTGAGACTAGCGGGGGCACAGATACGCAGTATTTT
>TRBV7-9|TRBJ1-2|.|once
CSSSLSNYGYTF
TGTTCCAGCAGCTTATCAAACTATGGCTACACCTTC
>TRBV14|TRBJ1-2|.|.
CASSPSSLRYGYTF
TGTGCCAGCAGCCCCTCATCCCTGCGCTATGGCTACACCTTC
>TRBV5-1|TRBJ1-1|.|once
CASSLPGGNTEAFF
TGCGCCAGCAGCTTGCCGGGGGGCAACACTGAAGCTTTCTTT
>TRBV7-2|TRBJ1-1|.|.
CASSLVRNENTEAFF
TGTGCCAGCAGCCTCGTCAGGAACGAGAACACTGAAGCTTTCTTT
>TRBV2|TRBJ2-7|.|few
CASSEAFLTDYEQYF
TGTGCCAGCAGTGAAGCTTTTCTCACAGACTACGAGCAGTACTTC